Following are 29 T cell receptor beta chains from one sample sequenced in a study of T cells expressing NK-cell markers. TCRdb re-called the 5' RACE reads and shows each CDR3 protein once, DNA omitted. Its table lists approximately 150,000 distinct CDR3 sequences. Sequenced sample: blood T cells: a sorted CD56 or NKG2C T cell subset, CD4+ or CD8+ T cells, or bulk PBMC T cells (not recorded which). These receptors were taken from a woman between 18 and 75 years old in good health.

The J gene is TRBJ1-6, the V gene TRBV5-1. Germline CDR1 reads SGHRS; CDR2 reads YFSETQ. This CDR3 contains 13 residues. CDR3 protein: CASSAGNNSPLHF.

The chain uses TRBV7-2 and TRBJ2-5; with no DNA, the TCRdb D assignment of TRBD1 cannot be verified. CDR3 size: 15 residues. Germline V gives CDR1 SGHTA, CDR2 FQGNSA. CDR3 protein: CASSYSRGSGETQYF.

V usage is TRBV20-1 and J usage is TRBJ2-7; there is no DNA to check the TCRdb D call of TRBD2. This CDR3 is built from 14 residues. CDR1 is DFQATT and CDR2 is SNEGSKA in the germline V gene (reference sequence). The CDR3 protein is CSARTGVLTYEQYF.

The chain is built from TRBV7-9 and TRBJ2-3; TCRdb picks TRBD2, but there is no DNA to check that call. This CDR3 is 15 amino acids long. Germline CDR1 SEHNR, CDR2 FQNEAQ (reference sequence). CDR3 residues: CASSLGRTTQDTQYF.

The chain employs TRBV7-3 and TRBJ2-1; TCRdb selects TRBD2, and the lack of DNA leaves this call unchecked. The CDR3 totals 14 residues. Germline V gives CDR1 SGHTA, CDR2 FQGTGA. CDR3 protein: CASSRTSDYNEQFF.

This chain joins TRBV9 and TRBJ2-3; TCRdb indicates TRBD2, and absent DNA this call remains unverified. The CDR3 is made up of 17 amino acids. Germline lookup yields CDR1 SGDLS and CDR2 YYNGEE. The CDR3: CASSAHQLAGKGDTQYF.

The chain recombines TRBV7-6 with TRBJ2-5; the D call from TCRdb, TRBD2, cannot be confirmed without DNA. The CDR3 spans 14 residues. The germline CDR1 and CDR2 sequences are SGHVS and FNYEAQ. CDR3 amino acids: CASSSGLGGETQYF.

The chain joins TRBV7-3 to TRBJ2-7; there is no DNA to check the TCRdb D call of TRBD2. The length of the CDR3 is 18 residues. Germline V gives CDR1 SGHTA, CDR2 FQGTGA. CDR3 in amino acids: CASSLALFSALSSYEQYF.

The chain links TRBV7-2 to TRBJ1-2. The CDR3 has 14 amino acids. The germline V gene encodes CDR1 SGHTA and CDR2 FQGNSA. This CDR3 is CASSPVLTSNGYTF.

V usage is TRBV7-9 and J usage is TRBJ2-1. CDR1 and CDR2 from the germline V gene are SEHNR and FQNEAQ (reference sequence). The CDR3 runs 12 residues. The CDR3 loop is CAEPEVLDEQFF.

This rearrangement joins TRBV3-1 to TRBJ2-7; the TRBD2 assignment by TCRdb is unverifiable without DNA. Per the germline V gene, CDR1 is LGHDT and CDR2 is YNNKEL (reference sequence). The length of the CDR3 is 14 residues. CDR3 amino acids: CASSLGTSGRRQYF.

The chain combines TRBV27 with TRBJ2-7; as DNA is missing, the TRBD2 call by TCRdb cannot be tested. The CDR3 spans 15 residues. Germline assignment: CDR1 MNHEY and CDR2 SMNVEV (reference sequence). This CDR3 reads CASSGGRAKSYEQYF.

The V and J genes are TRBV2 and TRBJ1-5; TCRdb proposes TRBD1, but this gene call is untestable without DNA. This CDR3 region has 13 residues. CDR1 SNHLY and CDR2 FYNNEI come from the germline V gene. Here the CDR3 reads CASQRTGGQPQHF. The full variable domain, in which reference TRBV2 and TRBJ1-5 provide the parts outside the CDR3, is EPEVTQTPSHQVTQMGQEVILRCVPISNHLYFYWYRQILGQKVEFLVSFYNNEISEKSEIFDDQFSVERPDGSNFTLKIRSTKLEDSAMYFCASQRTGGQPQHFGDGTRLSIL.

The V gene is TRBV5-1, the J gene TRBJ2-1. The CDR3 is 16 amino acids. Germline values: CDR1 SGHRS, CDR2 YFSETQ. CDR3 residues: CASSPKYNQVTGEQFF.

This chain connects TRBV12-3 or TRBV12-4 to TRBJ2-7; TCRdb returns TRBD1, unconfirmable since there is no DNA. The CDR3 length is 14 residues. The CDR3 loop reads CASSPSGQGYEQYF.

The chain recombines TRBV6-1 with TRBJ2-2; checking the TCRdb D call of TRBD1 is not possible without DNA. Germline V gene sequence: CDR1 MNHNS, CDR2 SASEGT. The CDR3 loop spans 15 amino acids. The CDR3 loop reads CASRSTETFTGELFF.

The V gene is TRBV20-1, the J gene TRBJ2-1. Germline loops: CDR1 DFQATT, CDR2 SNEGSKA (reference sequence). The CDR3 contains 11 residues. The CDR3 is CSARGLLEQFF.

The chain combines TRBV19 with TRBJ2-1. This CDR3 region has 14 residues. The germline V gene has CDR1 LNHDA and CDR2 SQIVND (reference sequence). CDR3 amino acids: CASSNGRSYNEQFF.

The chain couples TRBV9 to TRBJ1-1; TCRdb names TRBD1, which stays unverified in the absence of DNA. CDR1 SGDLS and CDR2 YYNGEE come from the germline V gene. This CDR3 has 16 residues. CDR3 protein: CASSVGQGATNTEAFF.

The chain employs TRBV5-6 and TRBJ1-1; TCRdb proposes TRBD1, but this gene call is untestable without DNA. The CDR3 spans 14 residues. Germline assignment: CDR1 SGHDT and CDR2 YYEEEE. CDR3: CASSTRQPHTEAFF.

The genes are TRBV7-3 and TRBJ2-2; TCRdb reports TRBD2, a call that lacks DNA to check it against. This CDR3 has 18 amino acids. In germline, CDR1 is SGHTA, CDR2 FQGTGA. CDR3 protein: CASSLSRLAGRNTGELFF.

The chain joins TRBV5-6 to TRBJ2-1; checking the TCRdb D call of TRBD1 is not possible without DNA. The germline V gene encodes CDR1 SGHDT and CDR2 YYEEEE. The length of the CDR3 is 19 residues. The CDR3 sequence is CASSWSPHIGGGTGNEQFF.

This chain joins TRBV9 and TRBJ1-2. The germline V gene encodes CDR1 SGDLS and CDR2 YYNGEE. The CDR3 covers 19 residues. The CDR3 loop reads CASSVSSSAGGGPGYGYTF.

The CDR3 spells CASSMADPEAFF. The rearrangement uses TRBV7-9 and TRBJ1-1. The V gene's germline CDR1 is SEHNR and CDR2 FQNEAQ (reference sequence). The CDR3 sequence is 12 residues long.

This sequence joins TRBV23-1 and TRBJ2-1; TCRdb's D call of TRBD2 is untestable without DNA. TRBV23-1 is identified as an open reading frame with a role that is uncertain. The CDR3 is 13 amino acids. The CDR3 region is CASSPWTSGEQFF.

The rearrangement joins TRBV2 to TRBJ2-2; TCRdb outputs TRBD2, but without DNA this stays unchecked. This CDR3 is 15 amino acids long. The V gene's germline CDR1 is SNHLY and CDR2 FYNNEI. The CDR3 spells CASSSLAGANGELFF.

The chain joins TRBV12-3 or TRBV12-4 to TRBJ2-7. The CDR3 contains 11 residues. The CDR3 sequence is CASSLRARQYF.

The chain combines TRBV6-6 with TRBJ1-1; TCRdb outputs TRBD1, but without DNA this stays unchecked. Germline CDR1 is MNHNY and CDR2 is SVGAGI (reference sequence). CDR3 length: 12 residues. CDR3 residues: CASRQDRFQAFF.

The CDR3 region is CASSQPGQGNGYTF. V and J are TRBV7-8 and TRBJ1-2; absent DNA, TCRdb's TRBD1 call cannot be checked. Germline CDR1 reads SGHVS; CDR2 reads FQNEAQ. The CDR3 has 14 residues.